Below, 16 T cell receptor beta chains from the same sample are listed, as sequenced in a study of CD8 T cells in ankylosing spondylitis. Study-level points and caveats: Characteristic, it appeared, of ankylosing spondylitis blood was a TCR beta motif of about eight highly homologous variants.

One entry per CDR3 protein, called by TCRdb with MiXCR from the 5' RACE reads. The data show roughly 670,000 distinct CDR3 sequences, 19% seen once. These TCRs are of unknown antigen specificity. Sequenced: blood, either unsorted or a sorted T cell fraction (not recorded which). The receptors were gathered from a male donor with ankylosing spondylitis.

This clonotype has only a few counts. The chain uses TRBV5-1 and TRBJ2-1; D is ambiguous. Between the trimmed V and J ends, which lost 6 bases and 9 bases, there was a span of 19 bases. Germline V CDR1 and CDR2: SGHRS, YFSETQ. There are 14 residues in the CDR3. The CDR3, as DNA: TGCGCCAGCACCTGGGGTGGGGTGGACCTTGAGCAGTTCTTC. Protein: CASTWGGVDLEQFF. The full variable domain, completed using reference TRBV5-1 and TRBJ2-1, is KAGVTQTPRYLIKTRGQQVTLSCSPISGHRSVSWYQQTPGQGLQFLFEYFSETQRNKGNFPGRFSGRQFSNSRSEMNVSTLELGDSALYLCASTWGGVDLEQFFGPGTRLTVL.

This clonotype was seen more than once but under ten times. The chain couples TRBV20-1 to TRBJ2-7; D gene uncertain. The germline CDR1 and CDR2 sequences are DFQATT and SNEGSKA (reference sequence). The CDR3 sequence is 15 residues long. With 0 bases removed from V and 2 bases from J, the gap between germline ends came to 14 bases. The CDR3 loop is CSARDPALGPYEQYF. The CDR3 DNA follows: TGCAGTGCTAGAGACCCTGCACTCGGACCCTACGAGCAGTACTTC.

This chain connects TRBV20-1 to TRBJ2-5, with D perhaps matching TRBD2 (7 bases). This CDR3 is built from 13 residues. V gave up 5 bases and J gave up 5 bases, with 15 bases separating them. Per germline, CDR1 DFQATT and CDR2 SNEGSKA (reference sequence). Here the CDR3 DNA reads TGCAGTGCTGGCCCCGGGGGGCGGGAGACCCAGTACTTC. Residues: CSAGPGGRETQYF.

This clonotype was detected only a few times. This CDR3 is CASSDWREGFYEQYF. As DNA, the CDR3 is TGTGCCAGCAGTGATTGGCGGGAGGGTTTTTACGAGCAGTACTTC. The V call is TRBV2, the J call TRBJ2-7; 9 nucleotides agree with TRBD2. V trimming: 3 bases; J trimming: 4 bases; junction bases outside the gene matches: 7. Per the germline V gene, CDR1 is SNHLY and CDR2 is FYNNEI. The CDR3 extends over 15 amino acids.

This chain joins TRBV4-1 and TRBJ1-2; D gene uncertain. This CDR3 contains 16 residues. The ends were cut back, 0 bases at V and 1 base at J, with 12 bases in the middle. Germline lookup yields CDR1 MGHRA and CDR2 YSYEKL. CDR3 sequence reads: CASSQDSAVVNYGYTF. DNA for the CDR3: TGCGCCAGCAGCCAAGATTCGGCCGTAGTTAACTATGGCTACACCTTC.

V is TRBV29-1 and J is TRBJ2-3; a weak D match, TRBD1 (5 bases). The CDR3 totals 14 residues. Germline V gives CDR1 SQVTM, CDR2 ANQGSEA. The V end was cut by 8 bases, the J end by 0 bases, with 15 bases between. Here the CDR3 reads CSLNGATSTDTQYF. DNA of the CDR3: TGCAGCTTAAATGGGGCCACTAGCACAGATACGCAGTATTTT.

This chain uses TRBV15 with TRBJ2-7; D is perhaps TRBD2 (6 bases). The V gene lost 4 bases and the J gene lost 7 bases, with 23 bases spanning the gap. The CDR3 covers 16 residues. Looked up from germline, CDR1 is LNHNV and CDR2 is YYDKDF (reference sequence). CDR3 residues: CATSIGGWGKNWEQYF. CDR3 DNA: TGTGCCACCAGCATCGGGGGATGGGGTAAAAATTGGGAGCAGTACTTC.

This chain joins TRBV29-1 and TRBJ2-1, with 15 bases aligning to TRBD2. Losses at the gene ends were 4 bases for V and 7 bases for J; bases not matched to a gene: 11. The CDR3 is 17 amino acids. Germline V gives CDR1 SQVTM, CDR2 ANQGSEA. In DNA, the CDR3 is TGCAGCGTTGGGAGAACACAGGGACTAGCGGGAGGAAATGAGCAGTTCTTC. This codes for CSVGRTQGLAGGNEQFF.

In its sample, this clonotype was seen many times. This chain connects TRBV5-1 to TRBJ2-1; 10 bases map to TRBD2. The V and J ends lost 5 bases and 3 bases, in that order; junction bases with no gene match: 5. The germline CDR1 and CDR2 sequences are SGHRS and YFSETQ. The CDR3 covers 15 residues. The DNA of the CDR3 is TGCGCCAGCAGTCAAGGACTAGCGGTCTACAATGAGCAGTTCTTC. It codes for CASSQGLAVYNEQFF.

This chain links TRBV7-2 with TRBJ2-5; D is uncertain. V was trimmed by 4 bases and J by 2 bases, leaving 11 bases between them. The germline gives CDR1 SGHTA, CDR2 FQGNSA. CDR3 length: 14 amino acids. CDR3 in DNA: TGTGCCAGCAGCTATCGCTGGGGACAAGAGACCCAGTACTTC. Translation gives CASSYRWGQETQYF.

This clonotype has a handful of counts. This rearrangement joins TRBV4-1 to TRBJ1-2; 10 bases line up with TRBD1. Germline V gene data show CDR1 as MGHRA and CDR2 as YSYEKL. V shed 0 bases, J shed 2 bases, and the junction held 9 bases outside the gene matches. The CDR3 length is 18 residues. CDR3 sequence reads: CASSQDTGQGRTNYGYTF. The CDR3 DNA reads TGCGCCAGCAGCCAAGATACGGGACAGGGGAGAACCAACTATGGCTACACCTTC.

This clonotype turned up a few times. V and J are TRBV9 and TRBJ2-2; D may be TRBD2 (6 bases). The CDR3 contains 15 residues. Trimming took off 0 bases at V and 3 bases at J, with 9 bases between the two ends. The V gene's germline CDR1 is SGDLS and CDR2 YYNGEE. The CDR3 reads CASSVGGVDTGELFF. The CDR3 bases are TGTGCCAGCAGCGTAGGGGGGGTGGACACCGGGGAGCTGTTTTTT.

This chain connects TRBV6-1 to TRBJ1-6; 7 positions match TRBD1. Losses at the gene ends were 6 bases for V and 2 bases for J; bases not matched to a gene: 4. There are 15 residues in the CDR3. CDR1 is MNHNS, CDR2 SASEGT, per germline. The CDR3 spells CASRSQGAYNSPLHF. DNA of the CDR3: TGTGCCAGCAGGTCCCAGGGGGCCTATAATTCACCCCTCCACTTT.

The CDR3 DNA sequence: TGTGCCAGCACCGTCGATATATCTGGTTACGAGCAGTACTTC. This gives the protein CASTVDISGYEQYF. The V and J genes are TRBV28 and TRBJ2-7; no clear D. V was pared by 7 bases and J by 4 bases, with 17 bases between. This CDR3 spans 14 amino acids. Germline assignment: CDR1 MDHEN and CDR2 SYDVKM.

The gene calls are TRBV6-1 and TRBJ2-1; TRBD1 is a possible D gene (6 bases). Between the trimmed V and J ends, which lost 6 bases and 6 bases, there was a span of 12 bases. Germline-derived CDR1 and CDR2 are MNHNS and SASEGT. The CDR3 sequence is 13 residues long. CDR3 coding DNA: TGTGCCAGCAGCGAAACAGGGTTCAATGAGCAGTTCTTC. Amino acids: CASSETGFNEQFF.

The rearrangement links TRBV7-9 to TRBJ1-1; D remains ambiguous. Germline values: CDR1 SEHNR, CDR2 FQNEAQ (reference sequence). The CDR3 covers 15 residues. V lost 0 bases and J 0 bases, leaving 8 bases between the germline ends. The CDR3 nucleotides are TGTGCCAGCAGCTTAGCCGAGGGATTGAACACTGAAGCTTTCTTT. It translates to CASSLAEGLNTEAFF.